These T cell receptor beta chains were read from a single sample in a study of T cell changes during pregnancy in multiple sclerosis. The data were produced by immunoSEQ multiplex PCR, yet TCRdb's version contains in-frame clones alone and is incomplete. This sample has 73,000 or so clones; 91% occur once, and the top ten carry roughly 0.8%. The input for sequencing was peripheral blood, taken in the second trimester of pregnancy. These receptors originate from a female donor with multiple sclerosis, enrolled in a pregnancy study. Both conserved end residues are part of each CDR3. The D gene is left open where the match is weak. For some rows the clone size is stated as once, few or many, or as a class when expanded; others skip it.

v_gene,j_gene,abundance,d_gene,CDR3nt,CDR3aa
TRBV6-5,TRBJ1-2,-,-,TGTGCCAGCAGACTTTCAGAACTAGGCGGCTACACCTTC,CASRLSELGGYTF
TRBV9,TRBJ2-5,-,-,TGTGCCAGCAGCCCCCGGACTGGATGGGACCAAGAGACCCAGTACTTC,CASSPRTGWDQETQYF
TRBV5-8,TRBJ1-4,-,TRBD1,TGTGCCAGCAGCTGGGCCGGGACAGGGTTTGAAAAACTGTTTTTT,CASSWAGTGFEKLFF
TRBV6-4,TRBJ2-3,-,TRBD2,TGTGCCAGCAGTGACCACGGCGCGGGGGATACAGATACGCAGTATTTT,CASSDHGAGDTDTQYF
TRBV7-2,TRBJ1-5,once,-,TGTGCCAGCAGCCCCTCCAGCAATCAGCCCCAGCATTTT,CASSPSSNQPQHF
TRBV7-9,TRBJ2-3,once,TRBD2,TGTGCCAGCAGCTCGCGGGGGGGCCCCGATACGCAGTATTTT,CASSSRGGPDTQYF
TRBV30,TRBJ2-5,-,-,TGTGCCTGGAGTTCGGGGGAAGAGACCCAGTACTTC,CAWSSGEETQYF
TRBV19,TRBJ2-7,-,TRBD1,TGTGCCAGTAGAGCCGGGACAGGGGGTTCTCACGAGCAGTACTTC,CASRAGTGGSHEQYF
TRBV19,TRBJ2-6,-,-,TGTGCCAGTAGACGGATCGGGGGGGCCAACGTCCTGACTTTC,CASRRIGGANVLTF
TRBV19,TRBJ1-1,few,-,TGTGCCAGTAGTATAGCAGGGCTACCTGAAGCTTTCTTT,CASSIAGLPEAFF
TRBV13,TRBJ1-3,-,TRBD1,TGTGCCAGCAGCCCGCGACAGGGTTCGATCTCTGGAAACACCATATATTTT,CASSPRQGSISGNTIYF
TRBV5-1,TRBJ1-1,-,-,TGCGCCAGCAGCTTGGCGGCTCGGGGGAACACTGAAGCTTTCTTT,CASSLAARGNTEAFF
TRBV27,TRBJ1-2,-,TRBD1,TGTGCCAGCGGGAGGACCGGGACAGCCGATGGCTACACCTTC,CASGRTGTADGYTF
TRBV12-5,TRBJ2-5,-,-,TGTGCTAGTGTGAGAGGAAGTGCAGAGACCCAGTACTTC,CASVRGSAETQYF
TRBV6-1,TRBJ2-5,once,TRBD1,TGTGCCAGCAGTGGTACAGGGGCACTAGAGACCCAGTACTTC,CASSGTGALETQYF
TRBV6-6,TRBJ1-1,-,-,TGTGCCAGCAGTTACCCACGGAGCCAGAACACTGAAGCTTTCTTT,CASSYPRSQNTEAFF
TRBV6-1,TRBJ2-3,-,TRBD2,TGTGCCAGCGCCCGGACTAGCGGGGGGGCAGATACGCAGTATTTT,CASARTSGGADTQYF
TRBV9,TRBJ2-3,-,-,TGTGCCAGCAGCATCCTTACAGGGAGGGGCACAGATACGCAGTATTTT,CASSILTGRGTDTQYF
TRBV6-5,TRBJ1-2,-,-,TGTGCCAGCAGTTACGGGGAGCAGTGGTATGGCTACACCTTC,CASSYGEQWYGYTF
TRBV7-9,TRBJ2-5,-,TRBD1,TGTGCCAGCAGCCCGACAGGGTTCCAAGAGACCCAGTACTTC,CASSPTGFQETQYF
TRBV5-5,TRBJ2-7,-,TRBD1,TGTGCCAGCAGCCGGACAGGGGCCATCTACGAGCAGTACTTC,CASSRTGAIYEQYF
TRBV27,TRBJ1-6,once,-,TGTGCCAGCAGGAGAGAAGCCTATAATTCACCCCTCCACTTT,CASRREAYNSPLHF
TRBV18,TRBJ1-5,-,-,TGTGCCAGCTCACCAGGGGGGGGAGATCAGCCCCAGCATTTT,CASSPGGGDQPQHF
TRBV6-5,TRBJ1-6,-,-,TGTGCCAGCAGTCCGACTTATAATTCACCCCTCCACTTT,CASSPTYNSPLHF
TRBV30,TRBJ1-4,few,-,TGTGCCTGGAGTCGACAGCAGGGTGAAAAACTGTTTTTT,CAWSRQQGEKLFF
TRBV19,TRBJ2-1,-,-,TGTGCCAGTAGTATCGATGGGCAGGCCAATGAGCAGTTCTTC,CASSIDGQANEQFF
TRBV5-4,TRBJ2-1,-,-,TGTGCCAGCAGCCTGACAGCTTACAATGAGCAGTTCTTC,CASSLTAYNEQFF
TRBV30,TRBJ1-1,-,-,TGTGCCTGGAGTTGGCGGAATGAAGCTTTCTTT,CAWSWRNEAFF
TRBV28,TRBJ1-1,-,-,TGTGCCAGCAGTTTGGTCGTTGCGGGGAACACTGAAGCTTTCTTT,CASSLVVAGNTEAFF
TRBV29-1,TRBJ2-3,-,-,TGCAGCGTCCCCACCCCTAGGGAGAAAGGCACAGATACGCAGTATTTT,CSVPTPREKGTDTQYF
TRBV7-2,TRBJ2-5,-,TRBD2,TGTGCCAGCAGGCGGACTAGCGATAAAGAGACCCAGTACTTC,CASRRTSDKETQYF
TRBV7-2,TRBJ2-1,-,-,TGTGCCAGCAGCTTACTTTGGGCAGGGATAGGTGAGCAGTTCTTC,CASSLLWAGIGEQFF
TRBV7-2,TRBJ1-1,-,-,TGTGCCAGCAGCCGAGGGACTGAAGCTTTCTTT,CASSRGTEAFF
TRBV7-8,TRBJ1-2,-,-,TGTGCCAGCAGCTTAGCGCGGGCAGGCTATGGCTACACCTTC,CASSLARAGYGYTF
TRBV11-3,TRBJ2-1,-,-,TGTGCCAGCAGTTCAGGGGGACTCTCCTACAATGAGCAGTTCTTC,CASSSGGLSYNEQFF
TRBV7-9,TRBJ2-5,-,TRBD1,TGTGCCAGCAGCTCAGACAGGGGGCTGTGGGAGACCCAGTACTTC,CASSSDRGLWETQYF
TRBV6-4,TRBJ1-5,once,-,TGTGCCAGCAGTGAAGCGGGGGGGGATCAGCCCCAGCATTTT,CASSEAGGDQPQHF
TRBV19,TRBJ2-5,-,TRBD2,TGTGCCAGGGGACTAGCGGGGTCCTGGGCCCAGTACTTC,CARGLAGSWAQYF
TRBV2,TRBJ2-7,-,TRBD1,TGTGCCAGCAGGAACAGGGGTAACTACGAGCAGTACTTC,CASRNRGNYEQYF
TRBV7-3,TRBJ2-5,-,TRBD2,TGTGCCAGCAGCCCCGGGACTAGCGGGGGGGCCGAGACCCAGTACTTC,CASSPGTSGGAETQYF
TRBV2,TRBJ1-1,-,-,TGTGCCAGCAGTGTTAGTACAGGTCTTGCTGAAGCTTTCTTT,CASSVSTGLAEAFF
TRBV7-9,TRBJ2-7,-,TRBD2,TGTGCCAGCAGCTCAGCTAGCGGGGGGAGGGCCTACGAGCAGTACTTC,CASSSASGGRAYEQYF
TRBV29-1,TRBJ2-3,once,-,TGCAGCGGGCGACAGGGCACAGATACGCAGTATTTT,CSGRQGTDTQYF
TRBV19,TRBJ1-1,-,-,TGTGCCAGTAGTATGCCGGGAGGGAACACTGAAGCTTTCTTT,CASSMPGGNTEAFF
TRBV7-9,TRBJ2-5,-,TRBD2,TGTGCCAGCAGCTTAGCAGCGGGGCAAGAGACCCAGTACTTC,CASSLAAGQETQYF
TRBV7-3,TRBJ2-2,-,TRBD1,TGTGCCAGCAGCGCAAGGCCGGGACAGGGTACCGGGGAGCTGTTTTTT,CASSARPGQGTGELFF
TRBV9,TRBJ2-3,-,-,TGTGCCAGCAGCGTAGGGTCGGCAGGGGGCACAGATACGCAGTATTTT,CASSVGSAGGTDTQYF
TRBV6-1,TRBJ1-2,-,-,TGTGCCAGCTACCTAGGGGGTACCTATGGCTACACCTTC,CASYLGGTYGYTF